This TCR beta chain was obtained from a study of shared clonotypes between healthy human individuals. The table came from immunoSEQ multiplex PCR; TCRdb's copy has only in-frame clones and leaves some out. The table records roughly 850,000 clones, 90% to 97% of them present only once. Only CD45RO-negative cells positively selected for CCR7 counted as naive CD8 cells, so terminally differentiated effector memory CD45RA+ cells were excluded. This CDR3 is built from 15 residues. V lost 0 bases, J lost 3 bases, and 3 bases stayed unmatched. Germline-derived CDR1 and CDR2 are SGHDT and YYEEEE. The chain combines TRBV5-6 with TRBJ2-7; 10 bases align to TRBD1. The receptor was isolated from a man aged 30 to 45 in good health. The sample comprised naive CD8+ T cells sorted from blood. The CDR3 DNA reads as TGTGCCAGCAGCTTGGGGACAGGGGGATTCTACGAGCAGTACTTC. Protein product: CASSLGTGGFYEQYF.